A single sample is the source of the 19 T cell receptor beta chains below, sequenced in a study of vaccination and CD4 T cells after COVID-19. Once obtained from cultured CD4+ T cells, the DNA was sequenced using the Oncomine TCR Beta short-read assay. In TCRdb, the PCR reads were re-called with MiXCR into one record per CDR3 protein. The sample lists around 20,000 distinct CDR3 sequences, about 39% occurring once. For these receptors, no antigen is known. Documented treatment: approximately nine-day PBMC culture with coronavirus spike peptide pools or control peptides (ViraFEST assay). The sample here was CD4+ T cells from blood, cultured in vitro, taken before SARS-CoV-2 vaccination. These receptors all stem from a human donor who had recovered from COVID-19.

The V gene is TRBV11-3, the J gene TRBJ1-1; 9 bases are a match to TRBD1. This CDR3 contains 17 residues. The germline V gene has CDR1 SGHNT and CDR2 YENEEA. V dropped 5 bases and J dropped 4; count of bases not matched to a gene: 14. The CDR3 sequence: CASSLNLGTGLGTEAFF. The CDR3 DNA is TGTGCCAGCAGCCTTAATCTTGGGACAGGGTTGGGCACTGAAGCTTTCTTT.

This clonotype was observed a single time. The V gene is TRBV10-2, the J gene TRBJ1-6; maybe TRBD1 (6 bases). Germline-derived CDR1 and CDR2 are WSHSY and SAAADI. CDR3 size: 14 residues. Between the trimmed V and J ends, which lost 1 base and 9 bases, there was a span of 10 bases. The CDR3 bases are TGCGCCAGCAGTGAGTTGGGGGGGCGTTCACCCCTCCACTTT. Translating it yields CASSELGGRSPLHF.

This clonotype was observed a handful of times. The chain recombines TRBV11-3 with TRBJ2-7; D remains unclear. The CDR3 covers 14 residues. V shed 5 bases and J shed 3 bases, with 14 bases lying between them. Germline V CDR1 and CDR2: SGHNT, YENEEA. The CDR3 loop is CASSPIGPIYEQYF. In DNA form, the CDR3 reads TGTGCCAGCAGCCCCATAGGACCGATCTACGAGCAGTACTTC.

The genes are TRBV14 and TRBJ2-2, with 10 bases matching TRBD2. J lost 4 bases, V lost 3 bases, and 5 bases had no gene match. Looked up from germline, CDR1 is SGHDN and CDR2 is FVKESK. This CDR3 spans 16 amino acids. CDR3 coding DNA: TGTGCCAGCAGCCAGGTAGCGGGAGGCCCCACCGGGGAGCTGTTTTTT. Translation: CASSQVAGGPTGELFF.

The V call is TRBV29-1, the J call TRBJ1-2, with 11 bases that match TRBD1. The CDR3 consists of 13 residues. Germline values: CDR1 SQVTM, CDR2 ANQGSEA. V lost 7 bases, J lost 3 bases, and 4 bases stayed unmatched. The chain's CDR3 is CSGKGQGDYGYTF. The CDR3 region has the DNA TGCAGCGGGAAGGGACAGGGGGACTATGGCTACACCTTC.

V and J are TRBV7-6 and TRBJ2-1; the match to TRBD2 covers 8 bases. The CDR3 spans 15 residues. The V gene end was trimmed by 1 base and the J gene end by 5 bases; junction bases not matched to a gene: 4. The germline CDR1 and CDR2 sequences are SGHVS and FNYEAQ. CDR3 in DNA: TGTGCCAGCAGCTTAGAAAGCGGGGGTAACAATGAGCAGTTCTTC. Residues: CASSLESGGNNEQFF.

With respect to this clonotype: Because the CDR3's place on the DNA is in doubt, the DNA is left out and the CDR3 is given as listed by TCRdb. The genes are TRBV6-1 and TRBJ1-1. The CDR3 length is 15 residues, termini included. CDR1 MNHNS and CDR2 SASEGT come from the germline V gene. The CDR3: CASSTSGSGFAEAFF.

This clonotype was seen more than once but under ten times. The chain recombines TRBV7-3 with TRBJ2-2; TRBD2 matches at 14 bases. Germline CDR1 and CDR2: SGHTA and FQGTGA. The ends lost 4 bases at V and 4 bases at J; junction bases unmatched: 2. The CDR3 contains 16 residues. CDR3 sequence: CASSSGLAGATGELFF. In DNA form, the CDR3 reads TGTGCCAGCAGCTCGGGACTAGCGGGAGCCACCGGGGAGCTGTTTTTT.

This clonotype occurred a few times. The chain recombines TRBV10-3 with TRBJ2-7; 12 nucleotides agree with TRBD2. Germline V gene lookup returns CDR1 ENHRY and CDR2 SYGVKD. V dropped 6 bases and J dropped 6; count of bases not matched to a gene: 12. The length of the CDR3 is 16 residues. The CDR3 loop reads CAIRRLAGGPATEQYF. Here the CDR3 DNA reads TGTGCCATCAGAAGGCTAGCGGGAGGGCCTGCTACCGAGCAGTACTTC.

The count of this clonotype is one. The CDR3 DNA reads TGTGCCAGCAGCATACTCGGGACTAGCGGTTTAGAGACCCAGTACTTC. Its translation is CASSILGTSGLETQYF. This chain connects TRBV9 to TRBJ2-5, with TRBD2 matching 11 bases. This CDR3 has 16 amino acids. V shed 4 bases and J 4 bases; nucleotides not matched to a gene: 9. Germline CDR1 is SGDLS and CDR2 is YYNGEE.

A single count supports this clonotype. V gene TRBV20-1 combines with J gene TRBJ2-7; D ambiguous. The V end lost 2 bases, the J end lost 3 bases, and 8 bases lay between the germline ends. The CDR3 loop spans 12 amino acids. Germline CDR1 reads DFQATT; CDR2 reads SNEGSKA (reference sequence). The CDR3 DNA is TGCAGTGCTAGATGGATAGACTACGAGCAGTACTTC. Translated, it gives CSARWIDYEQYF.

The CDR3 sequence is CASSTRSFGSYEQYF. The CDR3 DNA is TGTGCCAGTAGTACCCGGAGCTTCGGTTCCTACGAGCAGTACTTC. The rearrangement uses TRBV19 and TRBJ2-7; D ambiguous. Trimming took off 4 bases at V and 1 base at J, with 14 bases between the two ends. Germline V CDR1 and CDR2: LNHDA, SQIVND (reference sequence). The CDR3 extends over 15 amino acids.

The DNA for the CDR3 is TGTGCCAGCAGCTTTCGGGGGGGCAATCAGCCCCAGCATTTT. This gives the protein CASSFRGGNQPQHF. This chain connects TRBV12-1 to TRBJ1-5; the D call TRBD1 from the table was never checked on the DNA. TRBV12-1 has pseudogene status. This CDR3 spans 14 amino acids.

CDR3 loop: CASSFGGSNQPQHF. CDR3 nucleotides: TGTGCCAGCAGTTTTGGAGGTAGCAATCAGCCCCAGCATTTT. This chain joins TRBV12-3 or TRBV12-4 and TRBJ1-5, with unresolved D. The germline V and J ends were trimmed by 3 bases and 0 bases, with 6 bases remaining between them. The CDR3 extends over 14 amino acids.

The chain uses TRBV6-1 and TRBJ2-1, with 8 bases fitting TRBD2. J was trimmed by 7 bases and V by 10 bases; bases with no gene match: 6. This CDR3 spans 12 amino acids. Germline CDR1 is MNHNS and CDR2 is SASEGT. The CDR3 DNA sequence: TGTGCCACCAGACTAGCGACGAATGAGCAGTTCTTC. The encoded protein is CATRLATNEQFF.

This chain connects TRBV27 to TRBJ2-2; D remains ambiguous. CDR3 length: 12 amino acids. Germline CDR1 reads MNHEY; CDR2 reads SMNVEV (reference sequence). The ends were cut back, 8 bases at V and 5 bases at J, with 9 bases in the middle. CDR3 protein: CASGVRTGELFF. In DNA form, the CDR3 reads TGTGCCAGCGGAGTTCGGACCGGGGAGCTGTTTTTT.

This clonotype was seen a handful of times. J is TRBJ1-6 and V is TRBV19; D is ambiguous. Deletions cut 3 bases from V and 10 bases from J, with 16 bases between. Germline V gene lookup returns CDR1 LNHDA and CDR2 SQIVND (reference sequence). The length of the CDR3 is 15 residues. CDR3 sequence reads: CASSIQSPGGSPLHF. The CDR3 DNA sequence: TGTGCCAGTAGTATTCAAAGCCCGGGAGGATCACCCCTCCACTTT.

This chain uses TRBV5-1 with TRBJ1-2; 7 bases are shared with TRBD1. Germline values: CDR1 SGHRS, CDR2 YFSETQ. V lost 3 bases, J lost 5 bases, and 4 bases stayed unmatched. The CDR3 consists of 13 residues. In DNA, the CDR3 is TGCGCCAGCAGCTCCGGACAGGCTTATGGCTACACCTTC. Translation: CASSSGQAYGYTF.

The chain recombines TRBV28 with TRBJ2-7; D unresolved. Trimming took 1 base from V and 3 from J, leaving 4 bases between them. Germline CDR1 and CDR2: MDHEN and SYDVKM. CDR3 length: 12 amino acids. CDR3 sequence (DNA): TGTGCCAGCAGTTTATCGTACTACGAGCAGTACTTC. Residues: CASSLSYYEQYF.